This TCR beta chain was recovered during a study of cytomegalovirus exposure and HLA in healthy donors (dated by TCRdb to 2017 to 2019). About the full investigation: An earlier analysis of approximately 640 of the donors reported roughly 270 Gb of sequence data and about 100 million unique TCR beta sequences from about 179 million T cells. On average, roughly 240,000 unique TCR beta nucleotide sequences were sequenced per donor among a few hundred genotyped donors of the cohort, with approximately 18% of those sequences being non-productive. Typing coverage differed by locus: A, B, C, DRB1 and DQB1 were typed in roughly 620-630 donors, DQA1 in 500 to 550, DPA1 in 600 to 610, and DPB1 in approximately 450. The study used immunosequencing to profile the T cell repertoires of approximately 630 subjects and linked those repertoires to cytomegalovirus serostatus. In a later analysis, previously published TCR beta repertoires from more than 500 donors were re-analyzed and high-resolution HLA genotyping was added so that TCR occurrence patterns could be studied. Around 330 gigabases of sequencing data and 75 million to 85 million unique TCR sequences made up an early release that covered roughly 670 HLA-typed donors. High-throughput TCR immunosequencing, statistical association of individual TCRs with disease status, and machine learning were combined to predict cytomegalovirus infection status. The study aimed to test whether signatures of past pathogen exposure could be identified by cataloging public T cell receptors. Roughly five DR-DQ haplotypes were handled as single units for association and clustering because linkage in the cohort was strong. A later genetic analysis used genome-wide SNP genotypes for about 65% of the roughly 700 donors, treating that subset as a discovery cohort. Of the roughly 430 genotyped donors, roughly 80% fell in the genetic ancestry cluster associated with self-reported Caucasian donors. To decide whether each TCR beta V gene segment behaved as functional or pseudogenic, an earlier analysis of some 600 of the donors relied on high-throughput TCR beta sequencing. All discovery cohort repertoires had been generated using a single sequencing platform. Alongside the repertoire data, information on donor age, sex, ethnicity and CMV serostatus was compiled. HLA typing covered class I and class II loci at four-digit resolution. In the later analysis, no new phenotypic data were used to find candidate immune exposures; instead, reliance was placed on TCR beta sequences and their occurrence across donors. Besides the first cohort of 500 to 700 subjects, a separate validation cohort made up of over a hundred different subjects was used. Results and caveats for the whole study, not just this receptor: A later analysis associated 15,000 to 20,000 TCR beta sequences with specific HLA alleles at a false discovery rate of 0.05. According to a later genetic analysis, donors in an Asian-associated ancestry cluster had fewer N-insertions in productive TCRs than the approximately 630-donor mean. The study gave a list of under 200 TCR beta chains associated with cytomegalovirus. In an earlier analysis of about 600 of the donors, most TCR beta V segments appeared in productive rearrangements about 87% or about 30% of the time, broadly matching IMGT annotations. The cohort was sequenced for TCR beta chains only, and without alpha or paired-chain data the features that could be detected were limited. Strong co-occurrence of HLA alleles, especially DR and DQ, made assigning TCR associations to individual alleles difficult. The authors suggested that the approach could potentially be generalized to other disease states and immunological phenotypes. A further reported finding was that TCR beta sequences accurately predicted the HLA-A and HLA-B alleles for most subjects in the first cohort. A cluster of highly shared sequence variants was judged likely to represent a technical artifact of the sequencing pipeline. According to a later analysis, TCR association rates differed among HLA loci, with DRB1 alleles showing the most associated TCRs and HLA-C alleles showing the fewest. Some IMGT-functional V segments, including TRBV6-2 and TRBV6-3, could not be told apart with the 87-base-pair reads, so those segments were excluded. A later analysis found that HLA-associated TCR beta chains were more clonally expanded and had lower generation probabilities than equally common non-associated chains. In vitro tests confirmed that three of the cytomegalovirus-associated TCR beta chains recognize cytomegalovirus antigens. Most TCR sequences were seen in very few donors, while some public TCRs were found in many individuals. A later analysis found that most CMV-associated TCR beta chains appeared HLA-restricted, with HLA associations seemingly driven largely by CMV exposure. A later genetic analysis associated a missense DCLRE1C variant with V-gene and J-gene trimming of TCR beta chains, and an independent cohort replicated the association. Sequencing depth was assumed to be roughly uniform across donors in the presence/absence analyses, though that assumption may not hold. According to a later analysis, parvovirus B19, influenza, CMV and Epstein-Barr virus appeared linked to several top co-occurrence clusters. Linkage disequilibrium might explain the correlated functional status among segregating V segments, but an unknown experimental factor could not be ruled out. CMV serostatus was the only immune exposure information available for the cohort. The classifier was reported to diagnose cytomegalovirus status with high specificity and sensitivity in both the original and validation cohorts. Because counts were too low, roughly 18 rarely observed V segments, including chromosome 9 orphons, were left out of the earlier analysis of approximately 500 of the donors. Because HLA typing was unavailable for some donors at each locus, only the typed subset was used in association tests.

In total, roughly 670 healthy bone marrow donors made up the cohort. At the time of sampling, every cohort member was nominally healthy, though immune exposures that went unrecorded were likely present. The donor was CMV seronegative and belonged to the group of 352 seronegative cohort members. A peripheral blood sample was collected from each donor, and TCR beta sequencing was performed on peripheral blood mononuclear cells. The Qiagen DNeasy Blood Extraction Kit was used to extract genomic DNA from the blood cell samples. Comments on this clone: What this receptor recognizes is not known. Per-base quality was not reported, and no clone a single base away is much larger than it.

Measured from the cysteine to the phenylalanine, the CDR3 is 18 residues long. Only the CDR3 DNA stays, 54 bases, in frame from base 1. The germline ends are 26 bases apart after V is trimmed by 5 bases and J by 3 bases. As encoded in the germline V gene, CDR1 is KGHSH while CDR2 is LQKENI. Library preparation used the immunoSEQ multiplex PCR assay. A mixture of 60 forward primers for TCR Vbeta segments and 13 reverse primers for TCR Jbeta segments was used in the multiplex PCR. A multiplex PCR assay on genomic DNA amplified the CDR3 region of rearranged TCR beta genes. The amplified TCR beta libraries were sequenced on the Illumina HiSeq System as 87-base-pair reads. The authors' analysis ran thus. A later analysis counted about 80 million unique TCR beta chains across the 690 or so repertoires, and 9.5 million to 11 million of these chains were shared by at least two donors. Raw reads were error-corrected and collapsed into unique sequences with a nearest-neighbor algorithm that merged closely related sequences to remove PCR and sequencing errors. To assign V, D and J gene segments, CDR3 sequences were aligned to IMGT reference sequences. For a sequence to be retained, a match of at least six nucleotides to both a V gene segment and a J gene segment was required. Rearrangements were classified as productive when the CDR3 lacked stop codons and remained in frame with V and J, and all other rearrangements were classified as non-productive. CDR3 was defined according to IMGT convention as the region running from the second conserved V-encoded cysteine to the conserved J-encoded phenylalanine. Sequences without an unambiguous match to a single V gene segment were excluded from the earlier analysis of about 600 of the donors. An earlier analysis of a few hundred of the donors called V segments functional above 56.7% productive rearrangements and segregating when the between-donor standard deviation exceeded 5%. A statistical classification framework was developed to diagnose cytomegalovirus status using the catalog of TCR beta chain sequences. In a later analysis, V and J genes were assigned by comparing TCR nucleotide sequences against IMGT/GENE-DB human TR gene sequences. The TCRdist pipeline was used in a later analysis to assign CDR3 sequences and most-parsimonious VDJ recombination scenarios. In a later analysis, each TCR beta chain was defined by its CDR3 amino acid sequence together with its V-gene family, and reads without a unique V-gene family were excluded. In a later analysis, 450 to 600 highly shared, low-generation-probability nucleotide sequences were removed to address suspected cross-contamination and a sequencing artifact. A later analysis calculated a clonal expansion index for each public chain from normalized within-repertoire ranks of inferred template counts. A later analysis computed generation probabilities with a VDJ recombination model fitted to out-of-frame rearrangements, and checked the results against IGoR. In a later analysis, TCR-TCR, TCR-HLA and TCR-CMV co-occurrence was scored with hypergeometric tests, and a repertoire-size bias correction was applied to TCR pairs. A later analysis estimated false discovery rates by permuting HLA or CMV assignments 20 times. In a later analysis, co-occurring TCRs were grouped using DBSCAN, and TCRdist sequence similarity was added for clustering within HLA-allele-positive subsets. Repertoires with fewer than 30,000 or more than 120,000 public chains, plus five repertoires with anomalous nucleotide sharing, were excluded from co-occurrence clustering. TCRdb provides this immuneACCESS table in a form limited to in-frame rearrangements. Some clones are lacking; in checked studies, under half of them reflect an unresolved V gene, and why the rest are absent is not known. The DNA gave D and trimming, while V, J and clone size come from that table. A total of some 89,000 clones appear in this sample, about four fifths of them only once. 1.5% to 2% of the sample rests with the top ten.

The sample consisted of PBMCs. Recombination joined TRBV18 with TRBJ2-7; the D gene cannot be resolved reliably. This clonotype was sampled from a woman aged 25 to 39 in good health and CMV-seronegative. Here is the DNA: TGTGCCAGCTCAACCATTGCCTCCGGAGTAGGTAAAATCTACGAGCAGTACTTC. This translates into CASSTIASGVGKIYEQYF.